This is a list of T cell receptor beta chains from one sample in a study of vaccination effects on CD4 cells after COVID-19. The antigens for these receptors are not known. Assay: immunoSEQ multiplex PCR; the TCRdb copy retains only in-frame clones and omits some. Among under 85,000 clones listed, 60% to 80% were seen once. The material was CD4+ T cells from PBMCs cultured with HCoV-229E spike peptides, obtained before COVID-19 vaccination. These receptors were obtained from a human donor who received a COVID-19 vaccine. The CDR3 runs from the conserved cysteine through the conserved F or W. The D gene is left open where the match is weak. Some rows mark clone size as missing; the rest say once, few, many or name a class of expanded clone.

clone size	D gene	V gene	J gene	CDR3 DNA	CDR3 protein
once	NA	TRBV5-1	TRBJ1-2	TGCGCCAGCAGCCCCAGGGAGGGGAGCTATGGCTACACCTTC	CASSPREGSYGYTF
NA	NA	TRBV3-1/TRBV3-2	TRBJ1-4	TGTGCCAGCAGCCAAAATACGCGACAGAACGAAAAACTGTTTTTT	CASSQNTRQNEKLFF
NA	TRBD1	TRBV11-2	TRBJ2-5	TGTGCCAGCAGCGACAGGGTCAGAGAGACCCAGTACTTC	CASSDRVRETQYF
once	NA	TRBV6-6	TRBJ1-5	TGTGCCAGCAGTTACTCGATGGGGGGCTGGGTTCAGCCCCAGCATTTT	CASSYSMGGWVQPQHF
few	NA	TRBV5-1	TRBJ1-2	TGCGCCAGCAGATCTTCGGGGGACCAAACTAACTATGGCTACACCTTC	CASRSSGDQTNYGYTF
NA	TRBD1	TRBV19	TRBJ2-5	TGTGCCAGTAGTCTACAGGGGTTGGAGACCCAGTACTTC	CASSLQGLETQYF
NA	NA	TRBV11-3	TRBJ2-1	TGTGCCAGCAGCTTAGGTGTCCTTTCCATTAATGAGCAGTTCTTC	CASSLGVLSINEQFF
NA	NA	TRBV5-1	TRBJ2-5	TGCGCCAGCAGCTTGTATGGTGACAGGCAAGAGACCCAGTACTTC	CASSLYGDRQETQYF
NA	TRBD1	TRBV5-1	TRBJ2-1	TGCGCCAGCATCGAGGGGACAGGGTCCTACAATGAGCAGTTCTTC	CASIEGTGSYNEQFF
once	NA	TRBV5-8	TRBJ1-1	TGTGCCAGCCCCGGCCCCTCTATATTTACCTCAAGGGTGAACACTGAAGCTTTCTTT	CASPGPSIFTSRVNTEAFF
NA	TRBD1	TRBV6-2/TRBV6-3	TRBJ2-5	TGTGCCAGCAGTTACGGACAGGGGTGGGAGACCCAGTACTTC	CASSYGQGWETQYF
NA	NA	TRBV10-3	TRBJ2-2	TGTGCCATCAGTGAGGTCACCGGGGAGCTGTTTTTT	CAISEVTGELFF
NA	NA	TRBV7-3	TRBJ1-1	TGTGCCAGCAGCTTAATGATGAACACTGAAGCTTTCTTT	CASSLMMNTEAFF
once	NA	TRBV6-2/TRBV6-3	TRBJ2-6	TGTGCCAGCAGTAGGGACGGCTCTGGGGCCAACGTCCTGACTTTC	CASSRDGSGANVLTF
NA	TRBD1	TRBV12-5	TRBJ2-5	TGTGCTAGTGGTTTGGTACCTGATGGACAGGTGGGGGTTAGAGAGACCCAGTACTTC	CASGLVPDGQVGVRETQYF
NA	NA	TRBV3-1/TRBV3-2	TRBJ2-3	TGTGCCAGCAGCCCCCGCCGGAGCACAGATACGCAGTATTTT	CASSPRRSTDTQYF
NA	NA	TRBV19	TRBJ1-1	TGTGCCAGTAGTATTACGTCTAGGTTGAACACTGAAGCTTTCTTT	CASSITSRLNTEAFF
NA	NA	TRBV29-1	TRBJ1-1	TGCAGCGTTGCGGGGGGACAACAGGGAGCTTTCTTT	CSVAGGQQGAFF
NA	NA	TRBV20-1	TRBJ1-5	TGCAGTGCTAGTGGGGACCTCGCGGTGGAGCCCCAGCATTTT	CSASGDLAVEPQHF
NA	TRBD2	TRBV7-2	TRBJ2-5	TGTGCCAGCAGCTTAGTGGTTACTAGCGGGGGGGCCAGAGAGACCCAGTACTTC	CASSLVVTSGGARETQYF
NA	TRBD1	TRBV29-1	TRBJ1-1	TGCAGCGTCGCTGACAGGGGCACTGAAGCTTTCTTT	CSVADRGTEAFF
NA	NA	TRBV5-6	TRBJ1-3	TGTGCCAGCAGCTTGCGGGGGGGGGCGCCGGGAAACACCATATATTTT	CASSLRGGAPGNTIYF
NA	NA	TRBV6-5	TRBJ1-5	TGTGCCAGCAGTTACTCCTGGGGGGAGGATCAGCCCCAGCATTTT	CASSYSWGEDQPQHF
NA	NA	TRBV6-5	TRBJ1-1	TGTGCCAGCAGTTACACCTCGAAGGACACTGAAGCTTTCTTT	CASSYTSKDTEAFF
NA	NA	TRBV4-1	TRBJ1-3	TGCGCCAGCAGCCAAACAAACGAGGCTTCTGGAAACACCATATATTTT	CASSQTNEASGNTIYF
NA	TRBD2	TRBV5-4	TRBJ2-5	TGTGCCAGCAGCTTTAATTCGGGGGGGGGCGGAGAGACCCAGTACTTC	CASSFNSGGGGETQYF
few	NA	TRBV27	TRBJ1-1	TGTGCCAGCAGTTTACAAGGGCGTAGTGGCGCTGAAGCTTTCTTT	CASSLQGRSGAEAFF
few	NA	TRBV5-1	TRBJ1-1	TGCGCCAGCAGCTTGGGGACAACGAACACTGAAGCTTTCTTT	CASSLGTTNTEAFF
NA	TRBD2	TRBV5-1	TRBJ2-3	TGCGCCAGCAGCTCCGGACTAGCGGGGGGTTCAGATACGCAGTATTTT	CASSSGLAGGSDTQYF
NA	TRBD1	TRBV4-1	TRBJ1-2	TGCGCCAGCAGCCCAGATGGGACAGGGAGTGGCTACACCTTC	CASSPDGTGSGYTF
NA	NA	TRBV28	TRBJ1-2	TGTGCCAGCAACAGCCGGGGGAGAGGCTACACCTTC	CASNSRGRGYTF
NA	TRBD1	TRBV2	TRBJ2-3	TGTGCCAGCAGTGAGGGCTCCGGGACAGGGCTAAATACGCAGTATTTT	CASSEGSGTGLNTQYF
NA	TRBD1	TRBV2	TRBJ2-3	TGTGCCAGCAGTGAAGGGACAGGGACAGATACGCAGTATTTT	CASSEGTGTDTQYF
NA	TRBD1	TRBV2	TRBJ1-1	TGTGCCAGCAGTGACGAGACAGGGGGTGAAGCTTTCTTT	CASSDETGGEAFF
NA	TRBD2	TRBV19	TRBJ2-1	TGTGCCAGTAGTAGCCTCGGGGAGGGATGGAACAATGAGCAGTTCTTC	CASSSLGEGWNNEQFF
NA	TRBD2	TRBV5-1	TRBJ2-3	TGCGCCAGCAGCTTCCAAGCGGGGGGGCCGGGCACAGATACGCAGTATTTT	CASSFQAGGPGTDTQYF
NA	TRBD1	TRBV25-1	TRBJ1-1	TGTGCCAGCAGTGAATTAGGGACAGGTCGCAAAGCTTTCTTT	CASSELGTGRKAFF
NA	NA	TRBV29-1	TRBJ1-2	TGCAGCGTTGACGAGGCAGGGATGAACTATGGCTACACCTTC	CSVDEAGMNYGYTF
few	TRBD1	TRBV7-3	TRBJ2-2	TGTGCCAGCAGCTTAGCAGACAGGGGACCCGGGGAGCTGTTTTTT	CASSLADRGPGELFF
NA	NA	TRBV7-2	TRBJ1-1	TGTGCCAGCAGCTTAGATCCCGTGACGAACACTGAAGCTTTCTTT	CASSLDPVTNTEAFF
once	TRBD1	TRBV19	TRBJ1-5	TGTGCCAGTAGTGACCGGGACAGGGGTCAGCCCCAGCATTTT	CASSDRDRGQPQHF
NA	NA	TRBV7-3	TRBJ1-4	TGTGCCAGCAGACCTACAGGCGCAACTAATGAAAAACTGTTTTTT	CASRPTGATNEKLFF
NA	NA	TRBV2	TRBJ1-5	TGTGCCAGCAGTAAGGGGAAGAGTAGCAATCAGCCCCAGCATTTT	CASSKGKSSNQPQHF
NA	NA	TRBV5-8	TRBJ2-5	TGTGCCAGCAGCTTTCCAGGCCAAGAGACCCAGTACTTC	CASSFPGQETQYF
NA	TRBD1	TRBV7-2	TRBJ2-5	TGTGCCAGCAGCTGGGGACAGATTCAGTACCAAGAGACCCAGTACTTC	CASSWGQIQYQETQYF
NA	NA	TRBV7-2	TRBJ1-5	TGTGCCAGCAGCGTCTCGGGTCCTAGCAATCAGCCCCAGCATTTT	CASSVSGPSNQPQHF
once	NA	TRBV9	TRBJ2-3	TGTGCCAGCAGCCTCGGGTTCACAGATACGCAGTATTTT	CASSLGFTDTQYF
NA	TRBD1	TRBV12-5	TRBJ2-1	TGTGCTAGTGGTCCCGGACAGGGGAGGAATGAGCAGTTCTTC	CASGPGQGRNEQFF
NA	TRBD1	TRBV5-6	TRBJ2-4	TGTGCCAGCAGCTCGACAGGGTGGCAAAACATTCAGTACTTC	CASSSTGWQNIQYF
NA	TRBD2	TRBV7-9	TRBJ2-5	TGTGCCAGCAGCTGGACTAGGAAGGAGACCCAGTACTTC	CASSWTRKETQYF